Listed below are T cell receptor beta chains from one sample, sequenced in a study of cytomegalovirus exposure and HLA in healthy donors. The assay was immunoSEQ multiplex PCR, and TCRdb's table has in-frame clones only and misses some. The sample lists some 150,000 clones, approximately 78% occurring once. The sample comprised PBMCs. Source of these receptors: a human donor in good health. Each CDR3 is given with its conserved first and last residue. The D gene is left open where the match is weak. Part of the rows lack a size; the others show once, few, many or a class for expanded clones.

TRBJ1-1,NA,NA,TRBV18,TGTGCCAGCCCCGCGACAAGGTCAAACACTGAAGCTTTCTTT,CASPATRSNTEAFF
TRBJ1-1,TRBD1,NA,TRBV7-9,TGTGCCAGCAGCCTTGGACAGGGGGCTAATGTGGGCACTGAAGCTTTCTTT,CASSLGQGANVGTEAFF
TRBJ2-1,TRBD1,NA,TRBV19,TGTGCCAGTAGTAACTGGGACAGCTATAATGAGCAGTTCTTC,CASSNWDSYNEQFF
TRBJ1-3,NA,NA,TRBV9,TGTGCCAGCAGCCCCCGAGGTCCGCTCCGCTCTGGAAACACCATATATTTT,CASSPRGPLRSGNTIYF
TRBJ1-2,NA,NA,TRBV6-5,TGTGCCAGCAGTACGGGAAACTATGGCTACACCTTC,CASSTGNYGYTF
TRBJ1-2,NA,NA,TRBV27,TGTGCCAGCAGTTTATCATCAAACTATGGCTACACCTTC,CASSLSSNYGYTF
TRBJ1-2,TRBD1,NA,TRBV5-4,TGTGCCAGCAGCGGGACAGGGCGCGGCTATGGCTACACCTTC,CASSGTGRGYGYTF
TRBJ2-5,NA,NA,TRBV13,TGTGCCAGCAGCTTAGGTCCGGGTCTGTACCAAGAGACCCAGTACTTC,CASSLGPGLYQETQYF
TRBJ2-5,TRBD1,few,TRBV14,TGTGCCAGCAGCCCTAGGGACAGGGGGCGGCAGACCCAGTACTTC,CASSPRDRGRQTQYF
TRBJ2-7,NA,NA,TRBV27,TGTGCCAGCAGTCCCTACTCAGGGACCTACGAGCAGTACTTC,CASSPYSGTYEQYF
TRBJ2-5,TRBD2,NA,TRBV10-3,TGTGCCATCAGTGGGGCTAGCGGGGGACAAGAGACCCAGTACTTC,CAISGASGGQETQYF
TRBJ2-7,NA,NA,TRBV6-1,TGTGCCAGCAGTGCTGGCCTCGAGTCTAGGGAGAACCCCTACGAGCAGTACTTC,CASSAGLESRENPYEQYF
TRBJ2-3,NA,NA,TRBV11-3,TGTGCCAGCAGCCTAAGCACAGATACGCAGTATTTT,CASSLSTDTQYF
TRBJ1-6,TRBD1,NA,TRBV4-1,TGCGCCAGCAGCCAGGAGGGGACAGATGCAAATTCACCCCTCCACTTT,CASSQEGTDANSPLHF
TRBJ2-7,NA,NA,TRBV11-3,TGTGCCAGCAGCTTAGACGGGAGCGAGCAGTACTTC,CASSLDGSEQYF
TRBJ1-3,NA,NA,TRBV14,TGTGCCAGCAGCCAAGTACGAGGAATCTCTGGAAACACCATATATTTT,CASSQVRGISGNTIYF
TRBJ1-1,NA,NA,TRBV7-3,TGTGCCAGCAGCTTACAATTGAACACTGAAGCTTTCTTT,CASSLQLNTEAFF
TRBJ1-1,NA,few,TRBV29-1,TGCAGCGGGAGTGTAGGGGAGGACACTGAAGCTTTCTTT,CSGSVGEDTEAFF
TRBJ2-7,NA,few,TRBV19,TGTGCCACCACCCCAAGGGGGGACAGCCCCTACGAGCAGTACTTC,CATTPRGDSPYEQYF
TRBJ1-6,NA,NA,TRBV19,TGTGCCAGTAGTATAGAAACAGGAAATTCACCCCTCCACTTT,CASSIETGNSPLHF
TRBJ1-5,NA,NA,TRBV21-1,TGTGCCAGCAGCTCCTACCATTCCGGGACAGAACACTCATATAGCAATCAGCCCCAGCATTTT,CASSSYHSGTEHSYSNQPQHF
TRBJ1-1,NA,NA,TRBV30,TGTGCCTGGGTAGTGGACTACATGAACACTGAAGCTTTCTTT,CAWVVDYMNTEAFF
TRBJ1-3,NA,NA,TRBV9,TGTGCCAGCAGCGTACGAGACAGGCCCTCTGGAAACACCATATATTTT,CASSVRDRPSGNTIYF
TRBJ1-1,NA,NA,TRBV5-8,TGTGCCAGCAGCTTGGGGGGCGCGGGGACTGAAGCTTTCTTT,CASSLGGAGTEAFF
TRBJ1-1,TRBD1,few,TRBV19,TGTGCCAGTAGTATGACCGGGACAGGGGGCAGCACTGAAGCTTTCTTT,CASSMTGTGGSTEAFF
TRBJ1-2,TRBD1,NA,TRBV7-2,TGTGCCAGCAGCCCGGGACAGATATATGGCTACACCTTC,CASSPGQIYGYTF
TRBJ1-2,TRBD1,NA,TRBV28,TGTGCCAGCAGCCACCTGGGACAGGTGAACTATGGCTACACCTTC,CASSHLGQVNYGYTF
TRBJ2-2,NA,NA,TRBV7-7,TGTGCTAGCAGCTTAGACACTAGAACCGGGGAGCTGTTTTTT,CASSLDTRTGELFF
TRBJ1-6,NA,NA,TRBV19,TGTGCCAGTAGTATAGCTCGAGGTTCACCCCTCCACTTT,CASSIARGSPLHF
TRBJ2-2,TRBD1,NA,TRBV10-1,TGCGCCAGCAGTACAGGGGGAGATTCCGGGGAGCTGTTTTTT,CASSTGGDSGELFF
TRBJ2-7,TRBD1,NA,TRBV20-1,TGCAGTACCACAGGGGGATACGAGCAGTACTTC,CSTTGGYEQYF
TRBJ2-1,NA,NA,TRBV5-8,TGTGCCAGCAGCTTTCGGGGGGCGTCTTACAATGAGCAGTTCTTC,CASSFRGASYNEQFF
TRBJ1-2,NA,NA,TRBV5-1,TGCGCCAGCAGGGAGCGAATTAACTATGGCTACACCTTC,CASRERINYGYTF
TRBJ2-5,TRBD1,few,TRBV6-6,TGTGCCAGCAGACTACAGGGGGCTGGCGCGGAGACCCAGTACTTC,CASRLQGAGAETQYF
TRBJ2-1,NA,NA,TRBV5-1,TGCGCCAGCAGCTTGGTTCCAGGGTGGGATGAGCAGTTCTTC,CASSLVPGWDEQFF
TRBJ1-6,TRBD1,NA,TRBV6-5,TGTGCCAGCAGTTCGGGACAGGGGGCTTCACCCCTCCACTTT,CASSSGQGASPLHF
TRBJ1-5,NA,NA,TRBV19,TGTGCCAGTAGTATACTGGGACACGGCCAGCCCCAGCATTTT,CASSILGHGQPQHF
TRBJ2-5,TRBD1,NA,TRBV9,TGTGCCAGCAGCGTAGGGCCGGGACAGGGGTTGGAGACCCAGTACTTC,CASSVGPGQGLETQYF
TRBJ2-1,TRBD2,NA,TRBV6-1,TGTGCCAGCACCAGACTAGCGGCCAATGAGCAGTTCTTC,CASTRLAANEQFF
TRBJ2-3,TRBD2,NA,TRBV7-9,TGTGCCAGCAGCCGCTACCTAGCGGGGGGTAACACAGATACGCAGTATTTT,CASSRYLAGGNTDTQYF
TRBJ1-1,NA,NA,TRBV19,TGTGCCAGTAGTTCACGACGGGAGAACACTGAAGCTTTCTTT,CASSSRRENTEAFF
TRBJ1-1,NA,NA,TRBV5-4,TGTGCCAGCAGCTTGTCGCTCACAGGGAAAGGTACCACTGAAGCTTTCTTT,CASSLSLTGKGTTEAFF
TRBJ1-6,NA,NA,TRBV4-1,TGCGCCAGCAGGGCAGGGGTCGTCAGCTCCTATAATTCACCCCTCCACTTT,CASRAGVVSSYNSPLHF
TRBJ2-5,TRBD1,NA,TRBV11-2,TGTGCCAGCAGCCCCCCCGGGACAGGGGTAGAGACCCAGTACTTC,CASSPPGTGVETQYF
TRBJ1-1,TRBD1,NA,TRBV6-1,TGTGCCACCATGGGACAGCAGGGTTTGAACACTGAAGCTTTCTTT,CATMGQQGLNTEAFF
TRBJ2-7,NA,NA,TRBV9,TGTGCCAGCAGCCCCTGGGGGGGCACGCCTACCTACGAGCAGTACTTC,CASSPWGGTPTYEQYF
TRBJ2-3,NA,few,TRBV5-6,TGTGCCAGCAGCTTGGGGAGTTTCACAGATACGCAGTATTTT,CASSLGSFTDTQYF
TRBJ2-7,NA,NA,TRBV4-1,TGCGCCAGCAGCCGCGGGACAGTCACCTCTAACGAGCAGTACTTC,CASSRGTVTSNEQYF
TRBJ1-5,TRBD1,NA,TRBV4-2,TGTGCCAGCAGCCAAGTTCTCGCCGACGGACAGGGAAGGGGGAATCAGCCCCAGCATTTT,CASSQVLADGQGRGNQPQHF
TRBJ2-7,TRBD2,NA,TRBV7-2,TGTGCCAGCAGCCCTCGGACTAGCTACGAGCAGTACTTC,CASSPRTSYEQYF
TRBJ2-1,TRBD1,few,TRBV29-1,TGCAGCGTTGAGAAAGGACAGGGGGATAACAATGAGCAGTTCTTC,CSVEKGQGDNNEQFF
TRBJ2-3,NA,once,TRBV11-2,TGTGCCAGCAGCTTCAGGGCCACAGATACGCAGTATTTT,CASSFRATDTQYF
TRBJ2-1,NA,NA,TRBV5-6,TGTGCCAACAGCTGGGGGGTGGCCAGCTCCTACAATGAGCAGTTCTTC,CANSWGVASSYNEQFF
TRBJ1-6,NA,NA,TRBV5-5,TGTGCCAGCAGCTTGGTTCGGAACAGAGCGGTTTCACCCCTCCACTTT,CASSLVRNRAVSPLHF
TRBJ2-4,TRBD2,NA,TRBV29-1,TGCAGCGCTGGGGGGGGTTTCGCCAAAAACATTCAGTACTTC,CSAGGGFAKNIQYF
TRBJ1-1,NA,NA,TRBV7-8,TGTGCCAGCAGCTTAACGGGGGAAAGGAACACTGAAGCTTTCTTT,CASSLTGERNTEAFF
TRBJ1-1,NA,NA,TRBV7-9,TGTGCCAGCAGCTTATTGGGGAGGTCCGAAGCTTTCTTT,CASSLLGRSEAFF